Presented here are 25 T cell receptor beta chains from one specimen sequenced in a study of Ad26.COV2.S vaccination and SARS-CoV-2 variants. As to treatment: approximately 18 received Ad26.COV2.S at low or high dose, single or two shots; a few received placebo; per-sample allocation not given. Day 63 following the first vaccine or placebo injection was when the samples were taken. Only in-frame clones appear in the TCRdb table, and some are missing; sequencing was by immunoSEQ multiplex PCR. The sample records more than 300,000 clones, 80% to 90% being singletons. Sequences were derived from peripheral blood, sampled in a trial of Ad26.COV2.S vaccine versus placebo. All receptors come from a person aged 18-60 years who received the Ad26.COV2.S COVID-19 vaccine or a placebo.

The genes are TRBV12-3 or TRBV12-4 and TRBJ2-5, with TRBD2 matching over 7 bases. V shed 1 base, J shed 9 bases, and the junction held 5 bases outside the gene matches. The CDR3 sequence is 13 residues long. The CDR3 sequence: CASSLGRETAQYF. The DNA of the CDR3 is TGTGCCAGCAGTTTAGGGCGGGAGACGGCCCAGTACTTC.

The chain has TRBV3-1 (or the pseudogene TRBV3-2) and TRBJ2-7; 11 positions agree with TRBD2. V shed 4 bases and J 3 bases; nucleotides not matched to a gene: 8. The germline CDR1 and CDR2 sequences are LGHDT and YNNKEL (reference sequence). The CDR3 covers 16 residues. CDR3 sequence: CASSLAGTSGYYEQYF. DNA for the CDR3: TGTGCCAGCAGCCTGGCCGGGACTAGCGGATACTACGAGCAGTACTTC.

In its sample, this clone was seen once. The chain couples TRBV18 to TRBJ2-5, with D unclear. CDR3 size: 13 residues. Germline V gene data show CDR1 as KGHSH and CDR2 as LQKENI. Trimming stripped 0 bases from V and 1 base from J, with 3 bases between. The CDR3 DNA sequence: TGTGCCAGCTCACCACCGAGCCAAGAGACCCAGTACTTC. This codes for CASSPPSQETQYF.

The chain uses TRBV5-1 and TRBJ2-5; TRBD1 is a possible D gene (5 bases). The V and J ends lost 1 base and 5 bases respectively, with 18 bases between them. Looked up from germline, CDR1 is SGHRS and CDR2 is YFSETQ. The CDR3 spans 16 residues. For the CDR3, the DNA is TGCGCCAGCAGCTTGATCAGGGTGGTGGGTCATGAGACCCAGTACTTC. Amino acids: CASSLIRVVGHETQYF. The complete variable domain, with remaining parts taken from reference TRBV5-1 and TRBJ2-5, reads KAGVTQTPRYLIKTRGQQVTLSCSPISGHRSVSWYQQTPGQGLQFLFEYFSETQRNKGNFPGRFSGRQFSNSRSEMNVSTLELGDSALYLCASSLIRVVGHETQYFGPGTRLLVL.

J is TRBJ1-4 and V is TRBV18; 7 positions match TRBD1. V lost 4 bases to trimming and J lost 7 bases; unmatched junction nucleotides: 6. CDR1 KGHSH and CDR2 LQKENI come from the germline V gene. This CDR3 contains 14 residues. CDR3 residues: CASSQGATSEKLFF. The CDR3 coding sequence is TGTGCCAGCTCACAGGGGGCGACGAGTGAAAAACTGTTTTTT.

The V call is TRBV19, the J call TRBJ1-1; 7 bases fit TRBD1. CDR3 length equals 15 residues. Trimming removed 3 bases from V and 0 bases from J; junction bases left unmatched: 4. Per the germline V gene, CDR1 is LNHDA and CDR2 is SQIVND (reference sequence). The CDR3 DNA sequence: TGTGCCAGTAGTATGGGGGACAGCCTGAACACTGAAGCTTTCTTT. It yields the protein CASSMGDSLNTEAFF.

The chain recombines TRBV7-9 with TRBJ2-5; either TRBD1 or TRBD2 may supply D (6 bases each). There are 15 residues in the CDR3. Trimming stripped 2 bases from V and 5 bases from J, with 15 bases between. Looked up from germline, CDR1 is SEHNR and CDR2 is FQNEAQ (reference sequence). In nucleotides, the CDR3 is TGTGCCAGCAGCTTAAGCTGGGGGGCGCGGGAGACCCAGTACTTC. Translating it yields CASSLSWGARETQYF.

The V call is TRBV7-2, the J call TRBJ2-2, with D possibly TRBD1 on 5 matching bases. Trimming pared 3 bases from V and 3 bases from J, leaving 23 bases between. The CDR3 sequence is 19 residues long. Germline V gene sequence: CDR1 SGHTA, CDR2 FQGNSA. The CDR3 nucleotides are TGTGCCAGCAGCTTGGTTGGGGCAGGGCCGCCCAGGGACACCGGGGAGCTGTTTTTT. Residues: CASSLVGAGPPRDTGELFF. The full variable domain, rest sourced from reference TRBV7-2 and TRBJ2-2, is GAGVSQSPSNKVTEKGKDVELRCDPISGHTALYWYRQSLGQGLEFLIYFQGNSAPDKSGLPSDRFSAERTGGSVSTLTIQRTQQEDSAVYLCASSLVGAGPPRDTGELFFGEGSRLTVL.

This chain uses TRBV28 with TRBJ1-5, with a possible D match to TRBD1 (6 bases). Trimming stripped 4 bases from V and 4 bases from J, with 14 bases between. Per the germline V gene, CDR1 is MDHEN and CDR2 is SYDVKM. The CDR3 has 15 amino acids. The CDR3: CASSYPDRRNQPQHF. DNA for the CDR3: TGTGCCAGCAGTTACCCAGACAGGCGGAATCAGCCCCAGCATTTT.

This clone was counted at least ten times. CDR3 in DNA: TGTGCCAGCAGCCTCGGGACGGAGAACACCGGGGAGCTGTTTTTT. This codes for CASSLGTENTGELFF. This chain uses TRBV7-3 with TRBJ2-2; D might be TRBD1 or TRBD2, each matching 5 bases. The V gene lost 5 bases and the J gene lost 1 base, with 11 bases spanning the gap. The CDR3 spans 15 residues. The V gene's germline CDR1 is SGHTA and CDR2 FQGTGA.

The rearrangement uses TRBV11-2 and TRBJ2-1; 7 nucleotides line up with TRBD1. The germline gives CDR1 SGHAT, CDR2 FQNNGV. This CDR3 comprises 15 residues. V trimming: 5 bases; J trimming: 2 bases; junction bases outside the gene matches: 6. The CDR3 protein is CASSLNRGPYNEQFF. The CDR3 bases are TGTGCCAGCAGCCTCAACAGGGGTCCCTACAATGAGCAGTTCTTC.

The chain is built from TRBV18 and TRBJ2-7; possibly TRBD2 for D (6 bases). Trimming removed 2 bases at V and 6 bases at J, with 11 bases between. The CDR3 is made up of 13 amino acids. The germline V gene encodes CDR1 KGHSH and CDR2 LQKENI. The CDR3 nucleotides read TGTGCCAGCTCACCATTGGAGGGACGCGAGCAGTACTTC. Protein product: CASSPLEGREQYF.

V and J are TRBV18 and TRBJ2-7, with no clear D. The ends were cut back, 3 bases at V and 6 bases at J, with 12 bases in the middle. The CDR3 loop spans 13 amino acids. The germline V gene encodes CDR1 KGHSH and CDR2 LQKENI. The CDR3 sequence is CASSPSPQSEQYF. The CDR3 coding sequence is TGTGCCAGCTCACCTTCCCCTCAAAGCGAGCAGTACTTC.

The rearrangement links TRBV5-1 to TRBJ2-7; either TRBD1 or TRBD2 may supply D (5 bases each). CDR1 is SGHRS and CDR2 is YFSETQ in the germline V gene. The length of the CDR3 is 16 residues. Trimming left V 1 base short and J 0 bases short, with 14 bases between. The CDR3 sequence: CASSLFGGQGSYEQYF. The CDR3, as DNA: TGCGCCAGCAGCTTGTTCGGAGGTCAGGGCTCCTACGAGCAGTACTTC.

The chain joins TRBV4-2 to TRBJ2-7, with 11 nucleotides matching TRBD1. Looked up from germline, CDR1 is LGHNA and CDR2 is YNFKEQ. The CDR3 loop spans 16 amino acids. The J segment lost 3 bases and the V segment lost 3 bases, leaving 7 bases of the junction unmatched. DNA of the CDR3: TGTGCCAGCAGCCACCCCTCCGGGACAGGGGGCTACGAGCAGTACTTC. Its protein product is CASSHPSGTGGYEQYF.

About this clone: Other DNA sequences in the sample encode the same CDR3. The J gene is TRBJ2-7, the V gene TRBV18; D uncertain. Germline loops: CDR1 KGHSH, CDR2 LQKENI. CDR3 length equals 12 residues. V was clipped by 3 bases and J by 5 bases, with 8 bases between them. Written as DNA, the CDR3 is TGTGCCAGCTCACCGGGCGGTGACGAGCAGTACTTC. Amino acids: CASSPGGDEQYF.

The chain is built from TRBV7-2 and TRBJ2-3; D not resolved. CDR3 length: 12 amino acids. Germline-derived CDR1 and CDR2 are SGHTA and FQGNSA. The V end lost 5 bases, the J end lost 3 bases, and 6 bases lay between the germline ends. CDR3 sequence: CASSMGTDTQYF. Here the CDR3 DNA reads TGTGCCAGCAGCATGGGGACAGATACGCAGTATTTT.

This clone appeared a single time. The rearrangement links TRBV19 to TRBJ1-2; D not resolved. CDR3 length equals 15 residues. Germline CDR1 LNHDA, CDR2 SQIVND (reference sequence). Trimming pared 2 bases from V and 4 bases from J, leaving 14 bases between. CDR3 bases: TGTGCCAGTAGTATACAGAGTTTGGCTGGCTATGGCTACACCTTC. It specifies CASSIQSLAGYGYTF. Drawing the rest from reference TRBV19 and TRBJ1-2, the complete variable domain is DGGITQSPKYLFRKEGQNVTLSCEQNLNHDAMYWYRQDPGQGLRLIYYSQIVNDFQKGDIAEGYSVSREKKESFPLTVTSAQKNPTAFYLCASSIQSLAGYGYTFGSGTRLTVV.

The chain combines TRBV7-2 with TRBJ2-7, with TRBD2 matching over 9 bases. The germline V gene encodes CDR1 SGHTA and CDR2 FQGNSA. This CDR3 has 15 residues. Losses at the gene ends were 0 bases for V and 2 bases for J; bases not matched to a gene: 2. The CDR3 region has the DNA TGTGCCAGCAGCTTAGCCTCTAGCGGGACCTACGAGCAGTACTTC. The encoded protein is CASSLASSGTYEQYF.

This chain joins TRBV10-3 and TRBJ2-7, with 13 bases aligning to TRBD2. The germline gives CDR1 ENHRY, CDR2 SYGVKD. CDR3 size: 18 residues. Unmatched junction bases numbered 7, after V lost 0 bases and J lost 2 bases. CDR3 coding DNA: TGTGCCATCAGTGAGTCTGGGACTAGCGGGGCTTACACCTACGAGCAGTACTTC. Translated, it gives CAISESGTSGAYTYEQYF.

The chain combines TRBV25-1 with TRBJ2-1, with 14 bases aligning to TRBD2. The CDR3 is 18 amino acids. The germline gives CDR1 MGHDK, CDR2 SYGVNS. The V gene end was trimmed by 6 bases and the J gene end by 0 bases; junction bases not matched to a gene: 7. CDR3 nucleotide sequence: TGTGCCAGCAGGGACCGACTAGCGGGAGGGCGCTCCTACAATGAGCAGTTCTTC. This translates into CASRDRLAGGRSYNEQFF.

Only one count was recorded for this clone. This rearrangement joins TRBV5-1 to TRBJ2-7, with D tentatively TRBD2 (7 bases). Per germline, CDR1 SGHRS and CDR2 YFSETQ. The CDR3 spans 15 residues. The germline V and J ends were trimmed by 4 bases and 2 bases, with 16 bases remaining between them. The CDR3 nucleotides are TGCGCCAGCAGCCTATACAGGGACTATCCCTACGAGCAGTACTTC. Protein product: CASSLYRDYPYEQYF.

This chain joins TRBV29-1 and TRBJ1-2; D gene unclear. Trimming left V 8 bases short and J 2 bases short, with 12 bases between. This CDR3 comprises 12 residues. From germline, CDR1 is SQVTM and CDR2 ANQGSEA. The CDR3 reads CSTATENYGYTF. In DNA form, the CDR3 reads TGCAGCACAGCGACGGAAAACTATGGCTACACCTTC.

This clone was detected a few times. J is TRBJ1-3 and V is TRBV5-1; D remains unclear. The CDR3 sequence is 15 residues long. V was trimmed by 2 bases and J by 5 bases, leaving 14 bases between them. CDR1 SGHRS and CDR2 YFSETQ come from the germline V gene. DNA for the CDR3: TGCGCCAGCAGCTTCGGCAGCGGCCTAAGAAACACCATATATTTT. Translating gives CASSFGSGLRNTIYF.

V usage is TRBV19 and J usage is TRBJ1-5, with D unclear. This CDR3 contains 13 residues. The V and J ends lost 3 bases and 7 bases respectively, with 10 bases between them. Germline V gene lookup returns CDR1 LNHDA and CDR2 SQIVND (reference sequence). The CDR3 sequence is CASSMDGQQPQHF. The CDR3 DNA sequence: TGTGCCAGTAGTATGGACGGCCAGCAGCCCCAGCATTTT.